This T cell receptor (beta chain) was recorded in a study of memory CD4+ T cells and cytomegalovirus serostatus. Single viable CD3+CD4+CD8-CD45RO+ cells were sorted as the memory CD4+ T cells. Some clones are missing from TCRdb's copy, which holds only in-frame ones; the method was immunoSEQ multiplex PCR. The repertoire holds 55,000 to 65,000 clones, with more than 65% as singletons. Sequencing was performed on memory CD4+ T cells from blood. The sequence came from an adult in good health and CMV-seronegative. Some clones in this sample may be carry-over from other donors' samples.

Here the CDR3 DNA reads TGTGCCAGCAGTCGACCGGGACGGGCAGATACGCAGTATTTT. Amino acids: CASSRPGRADTQYF. V is TRBV6-6 and J is TRBJ2-3; D is tentatively TRBD1 or TRBD2 (5 bases each). CDR3 size: 14 residues. V lost 5 bases to trimming and J lost 4 bases, with 13 bases between them. Germline-derived CDR1 and CDR2 are MNHNY and SVGAGI (reference sequence).